These T cell receptor beta chains were read from a single sample in a study of T cell changes during pregnancy in multiple sclerosis. The method was immunoSEQ multiplex PCR; TCRdb's version includes in-frame clones alone and lacks a portion of them. The top ten clones hold more than 1% of a sample with just under 80,000 clones, 85% to 95% of them seen once. Sequenced material: peripheral blood, taken in the first trimester of pregnancy. Receptor source: a female donor with multiple sclerosis, enrolled in a pregnancy study. Each CDR3 is given with its conserved first and last residue. The D gene is left open where the match is weak. Not every row has a clone size; where given, it reads once, few, many or a size class.

>-|TRBV20-1|TRBJ2-1|-
TGCAGTGAAACTAGTACCAATGAGCAGTTCTTC
CSETSTNEQFF
>-|TRBV29-1|TRBJ2-2|-
TGCAGCGTTTTGGGGAGGAACACCGGGGAGCTGTTTTTT
CSVLGRNTGELFF
>-|TRBV9|TRBJ2-5|TRBD2
TGTGCCAGCAGCGATTCCGGGGGGGCTGTCCAAGAGACCCAGTACTTC
CASSDSGGAVQETQYF
>-|TRBV6-1|TRBJ2-3|TRBD1
TGTGCCAGCAGTGCCCGGACAGGGCCTCCAGATACGCAGTATTTT
CASSARTGPPDTQYF
>-|TRBV4-1|TRBJ1-5|-
TGCGCCAGCAGCCAAGCGACAGAAGGGAATCAGCCCCAGCATTTT
CASSQATEGNQPQHF
>-|TRBV7-8|TRBJ2-2|TRBD1
TGTGCCAGCAGCCGAGGGGGCGGTACGAACACCGGGGAGCTGTTTTTT
CASSRGGGTNTGELFF
>-|TRBV5-1|TRBJ1-2|-
TGCGCCAGCAGTGGGCAGCTCTATGGCTACACCTTC
CASSGQLYGYTF
>-|TRBV19|TRBJ2-7|TRBD1
TGTGCCAGTAGTTGGGACAGCTCCTACGAGCAGTACTTC
CASSWDSSYEQYF
>-|TRBV7-9|TRBJ2-1|TRBD2
TGTGCCAGCAGCCCCCTCTCCGGCAGCGGGGGGGCCAATGAGCAGTTCTTC
CASSPLSGSGGANEQFF
>-|TRBV29-1|TRBJ2-1|-
TGCAGCGTCTCCATTCGGGGGCGGGAGAGGGGTGAGCAGTTCTTC
CSVSIRGRERGEQFF
>-|TRBV6-6|TRBJ1-1|-
TGTGCCAGCAGTTTGACCCAGGGAGGGACTGAAGCTTTCTTT
CASSLTQGGTEAFF
>-|TRBV11-3|TRBJ2-2|-
TGTGCCAGCAGCTTCAGGGCGACGGGGGAGCTGTTTTTT
CASSFRATGELFF
>-|TRBV4-3|TRBJ2-3|-
TGCGCCAGCAGCTATTCTAGAGGGGGGGCCCCCGGCGATACGCAGTATTTT
CASSYSRGGAPGDTQYF
>-|TRBV4-1|TRBJ1-2|-
TGCGCCAGCAGCCAAGGACAGGACGGCTTGCGGGGCTACACCTTC
CASSQGQDGLRGYTF
>once|TRBV19|TRBJ2-7|TRBD1
TGTGCCAGTTCACCCTGGACAGGGGAGGACGAGCAGTACTTC
CASSPWTGEDEQYF
>once|TRBV5-1|TRBJ1-1|TRBD1
TGCGCCAGCAGCTTGGTGGGACAGGGGAAAATTAACACTGAAGCTTTCTTT
CASSLVGQGKINTEAFF
>once|TRBV6-6|TRBJ2-7|-
TGTGCCAGCAGTTACTCTGGGCAGGGGCAGGGCGAGCAGTACTTC
CASSYSGQGQGEQYF
>-|TRBV5-1|TRBJ1-1|-
TGCGCCAGCGGCCCTCGGGGGATGAACACTGAAGCTTTCTTT
CASGPRGMNTEAFF
>-|TRBV29-1|TRBJ2-2|-
TGCAGCGTTGAGGTTGGAGTCAACACCGGGGAGCTGTTTTTT
CSVEVGVNTGELFF
>-|TRBV27|TRBJ2-1|TRBD2
TGTGCCTCCCGAGGGGCTAGCGGGAGGGTCAATGAGCAGTTCTTC
CASRGASGRVNEQFF
>-|TRBV7-9|TRBJ2-7|-
TGTGCCAGCAGCTTTGGACAGCCCCACTCCTACGAGCAGTACTTC
CASSFGQPHSYEQYF
>-|TRBV21-1|TRBJ1-2|-
TGTGCCAGCAGCAATACTCGGGGGAACCTCTATGGCTACACCTTC
CASSNTRGNLYGYTF
>-|TRBV28|TRBJ2-1|-
TGTGCCAGCAGGAGCTTTGATGAGCAGTTCTTC
CASRSFDEQFF
>-|TRBV12-5|TRBJ2-5|-
TGTGCTAGTGGAGAGTACCAAGAGACCCAGTACTTC
CASGEYQETQYF
>once|TRBV7-3|TRBJ1-1|-
TGTGCCAGCAGCTTAAGGAGGGGGAACACTGAAGCTTTCTTT
CASSLRRGNTEAFF
>-|TRBV29-1|TRBJ1-1|TRBD1
TGCAGCGTCTCCTGGGACAGAAACACTGAAGCTTTCTTT
CSVSWDRNTEAFF
>-|TRBV27|TRBJ2-1|TRBD1
TGTGCCAGCAGTCCGACAGGGTATGAGCAGTTCTTC
CASSPTGYEQFF
>-|TRBV5-8|TRBJ1-5|TRBD1
TGTGCCAGCAGCCCCCGGACAGGCGGAATTTCCCAGCCCCAGCATTTT
CASSPRTGGISQPQHF
>-|TRBV5-4|TRBJ1-6|-
TGTGCCAGCAGCTTGTTGCGGGGATTTATAAATTCACCCCTCCACTTT
CASSLLRGFINSPLHF
>-|TRBV19|TRBJ1-1|TRBD1
TGTGCCAGTAGTATCGGGACAGGGCCTGAAGCTTTCTTT
CASSIGTGPEAFF
>-|TRBV2|TRBJ2-7|-
TGTGCCAGCAGTGAAACCCGGGGAGCCTACGAGCAGTACTTC
CASSETRGAYEQYF
>-|TRBV2|TRBJ2-1|-
TGTGCCAGCAGTGAACCTCGGGGTGAGCAGTTCTTC
CASSEPRGEQFF
>-|TRBV5-1|TRBJ1-6|-
TGCGCCAGCAGCCTTGAGGGGGGGGGCAAAAATCTTCGCTCTTCACCCCTCCACTTT
CASSLEGGGKNLRSSPLHF
>-|TRBV7-9|TRBJ2-1|TRBD2
TGTGCCAGCAGCTTAGAATTAGCGGGGGTTGAGCAGTTCTTC
CASSLELAGVEQFF
>-|TRBV18|TRBJ1-1|-
TGTGCCAGCTCACCTAGTCCACAGAAGTTTAGCACTGAAGCTTTCTTT
CASSPSPQKFSTEAFF
>-|TRBV5-1|TRBJ2-5|-
TGCGCCAGCAGCTTGTCTGGGGGGGAGACCCAGTACTTC
CASSLSGGETQYF
>-|TRBV30|TRBJ2-2|TRBD2
TGTGCCTGGAGTCTAGCGGGGCAGAACACCGGGGAGCTGTTTTTT
CAWSLAGQNTGELFF
>few|TRBV19|TRBJ1-1|-
TGTGCCAGTAGTATAGATCCGACAGGTCCGAACACTGAAGCTTTCTTT
CASSIDPTGPNTEAFF
>-|TRBV15|TRBJ1-5|TRBD1
TGTGCCACCAGCAGAGATTGGGGGACAGGGGATCAGCCCCAGCATTTT
CATSRDWGTGDQPQHF
>-|TRBV9|TRBJ2-7|TRBD2
TGTGCCAGCAGCCTTGGACTAGCTTACGAGCAGTACTTC
CASSLGLAYEQYF
>-|TRBV28|TRBJ1-2|-
TGTGCCAGCAGTTATACTAGAGGCGGGGGATACACCTTC
CASSYTRGGGYTF
>-|TRBV5-1|TRBJ2-7|TRBD2
TGCGCCAGCAGCATCGGACTAGCGGGAGTGGGGTTGATCTACGAGCAGTACTTC
CASSIGLAGVGLIYEQYF
>-|TRBV7-3|TRBJ2-1|TRBD2
TGTGCCAGCTCCTGGGGAGGGACCTTATACAATGAGCAGTTCTTC
CASSWGGTLYNEQFF
>-|TRBV23-1|TRBJ2-1|TRBD2
TGCGCCAGCAGTCATTTTGGGACTAGCGGGGGGCTTGACAATGAGCAGTTCTTC
CASSHFGTSGGLDNEQFF
>-|TRBV9|TRBJ2-5|TRBD2
TGTGCCAGCACCCAGGGAGGGGTTCAAGAGACCCAGTACTTC
CASTQGGVQETQYF